Below, one TCR beta chain is given with its context. This clonotype was picked up many times. What this receptor recognizes is not known. No qualities accompany the bases; no much larger clone lies one base away. This record comes from a study of Graves' ophthalmopathy and Graves' hyperthyroidism (dated by TCRdb to the late 2010s). In the study overall: Peripheral blood was collected at initial diagnosis, prior to any treatment. The study used TCR beta repertoire signatures to distinguish Graves' ophthalmopathy from Graves' hyperthyroidism and to predict progression to ophthalmopathy. In total, around 140 blood samples were TCR-sequenced: some 40 ophthalmopathy, under 80 hyperthyroidism and about 17 hyperthyroidism-to-ophthalmopathy patients. A discovery set of about 99 patients (43 ophthalmopathy, 55 to 65 stable hyperthyroidism) was enrolled to explore V-J signatures distinguishing ophthalmopathy from hyperthyroidism. An independent validation cohort was composed of approximately 18 hyperthyroidism patients and around 16 patients who later progressed from hyperthyroidism to ophthalmopathy. In a handful of hyperthyroidism patients, the T-cell repertoires found in thyroid tissue were compared with those found in blood. Following sample collection, hyperthyroidism patients were given methimazole at a starting dose of 30 mg daily, and ophthalmopathy patients were given high-dose intravenous methylprednisolone. For training and testing, the 80 to 100 patients in the discovery cohort were randomly divided in a 7:3 ratio. The investigation overall reported the following: Sample size was not statistically predetermined, and group allocation was not concealed from the investigators. In validation, the model predicted ophthalmopathy progression with about 64% sensitivity and roughly 72% specificity; about a dozen predicted patients were CT-confirmed with GO in a median of approximately 6.5 months. Most of the expanded thyroid clonotypes with a frequency above 0.001 were also detected in blood, and it was suggested that the thyroid immune response may be reflected by blood repertoires. Ophthalmopathy was separated from stable hyperthyroidism by the 13-signature model with about 85% sensitivity and around 81% specificity in cross-validation and with 80%/75% in the test set.

The CDR3 goes from the cysteine to the phenylalanine over 15 residues. The read is trimmed to its CDR3 DNA, 45 bases read in frame from base 1. A distance of 19 bases separates the germline ends of V and J, which lose 5 bases and 2 bases respectively. The germline V gene (reference sequence) supplies CDR1 DFQATT and CDR2 SNEGSKA. TCR beta CDR3 regions were amplified from RNA transcripts for repertoire sequencing. A first-round RT-PCR used HTBI primers with the Qiagen OneStep RT-PCR kit, followed by a second-round multiplex PCR, size selection and purification. Libraries were sequenced on an Illumina HiSeq2000 using paired-end 100 bp reads. Turning to the authors' computational methods: SOAPnuke was used for read processing, and reads with adapters, uncalled bases, a mean Phred below 15, or no exact constant-primer or identifier match were discarded. COPE v1.2.5 was used to merge high-quality paired reads. Each unique nucleotide sequence was defined as a clonotype, and clonotypes were aligned to IMGT TRB V, D and J references with MiTCR v1.1. Analysis was restricted to V-J combinations with a frequency above 0.0001, which covered roughly 99% of repertoires. A TCR clonal expansion and chaos score per V-J combination was defined as the ratio of F50 clonal expansion to chaos observed in the TCRdist matrix. Welch's t-statistics and random forest were used to narrow the features down to more than 10 V-J combinations, which were then fed into a naive Bayes classifier. Thyroid-blood repertoire similarity was quantified with the Morisita-Horn index. In TCRdb, the public reads were trimmed at Q25 with fastp and aligned with MiXCR, with productive beta chains retained. Records with the same CDR3 protein are collapsed into one entry carrying the most frequent genes and DNA. TCRdb assigned the V and J calls; the authors' analysis was not used. The sample has about 370,000 distinct CDR3 sequences on record, around 19% of them singletons. Of the sample, about 1.4% falls within the top ten clones.

The ophthalmopathy patients had moderately to severely active disease, with a Clinical Activity Score of 3 or higher, a NOSPECS grade of 4 or higher, and a disease duration of less than 3 months. Patients with other autoimmune diseases, uncontrolled infections, pregnancy or lactation were excluded from the study. Clinical symptoms, serum thyroxine, TRAb, thyroid ultrasound and orbital computed tomography were used for diagnosis. PBMCs were isolated from around 10 ml of fresh peripheral blood by Ficoll-Paque density gradient centrifugation. Total RNA was extracted with Trizol reagent and quality-checked on an Agilent 2100 Bioanalyzer.

Sequenced sample: peripheral blood. The sequence links TRBV20-1 to TRBJ2-7; TRBD2 is possibly the D segment (6 matching bases). The sequence was collected from a woman between 18 and 29 years old with Graves' ophthalmopathy. Donor details come from another sample of the same person, matched by shared clones. The bases are TGCAGTGCTTCCGTCCCCGGGGGTCTGCCCTACGAGCAGTACTTC. This translates into CSASVPGGLPYEQYF.